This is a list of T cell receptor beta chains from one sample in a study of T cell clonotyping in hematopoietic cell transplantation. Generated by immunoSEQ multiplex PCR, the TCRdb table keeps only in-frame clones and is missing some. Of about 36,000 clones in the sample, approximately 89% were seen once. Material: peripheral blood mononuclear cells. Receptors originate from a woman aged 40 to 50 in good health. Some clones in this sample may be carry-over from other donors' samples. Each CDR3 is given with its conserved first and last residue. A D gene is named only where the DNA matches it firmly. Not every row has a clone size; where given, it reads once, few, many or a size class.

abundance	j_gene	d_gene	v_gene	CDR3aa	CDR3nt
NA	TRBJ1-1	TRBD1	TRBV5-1	CASSLLSGGTEAFF	TGCGCCAGCAGCCTACTATCAGGGGGCACTGAAGCTTTCTTT
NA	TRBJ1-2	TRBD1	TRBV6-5	CASSYSYQGVGYTF	TGTGCCAGCAGTTACTCGTATCAGGGGGTTGGCTACACCTTC
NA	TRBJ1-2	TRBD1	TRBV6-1	CASNPRQGYDYGYTF	TGTGCCAGCAACCCGAGACAGGGATACGACTATGGCTACACCTTC
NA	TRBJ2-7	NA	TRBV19	CASSKETASYEQYF	TGTGCCAGTAGTAAGGAGACAGCCTCCTACGAGCAGTACTTC
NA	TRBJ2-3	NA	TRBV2	CASREPSTGTTDTQYF	TGTGCCAGCAGGGAACCATCTACAGGGACCACAGATACGCAGTATTTT
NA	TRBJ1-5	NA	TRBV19	CASSDSNQPQHF	TGTGCCAGTAGTGACAGTAATCAGCCCCAGCATTTT
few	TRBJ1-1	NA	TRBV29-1	CSGRQANTEAFF	TGCAGCGGCCGACAGGCTAACACTGAAGCTTTCTTT
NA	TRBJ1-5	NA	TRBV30	CAWAGSPNQPQHF	TGTGCCTGGGCGGGGTCTCCCAATCAGCCCCAGCATTTT
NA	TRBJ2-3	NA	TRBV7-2	CASSLDSSTDTQYF	TGTGCCAGCAGCTTAGATTCGTCCACGGATACGCAGTATTTT
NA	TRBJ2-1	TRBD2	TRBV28	CAVPGLASNEQFF	TGTGCCGTCCCGGGACTAGCGTCCAATGAGCAGTTCTTC
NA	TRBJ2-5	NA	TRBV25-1	CASSPGGESAGETQYF	TGTGCCAGCAGTCCCGGGGGCGAATCGGCCGGAGAGACCCAGTACTTC
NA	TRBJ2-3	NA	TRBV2	CASSYQVTDTQYF	TGTGCCAGCAGCTACCAAGTGACAGATACGCAGTATTTT
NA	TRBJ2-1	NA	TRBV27	CATRDTRSYNEQFF	TGTGCCACCCGGGACACCCGCTCCTACAATGAGCAGTTCTTC
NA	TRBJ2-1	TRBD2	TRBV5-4	CATKGGLGEQFF	TGTGCCACCAAGGGAGGGTTGGGTGAGCAGTTCTTC
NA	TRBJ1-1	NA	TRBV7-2	CASSPDVGTLVAFF	TGTGCCAGCAGCCCCGACGTCGGGACACTGGTGGCTTTCTTT
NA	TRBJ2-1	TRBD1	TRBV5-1	CASSRKAYGTGGNEQFF	TGCGCCAGCAGCCGTAAAGCCTACGGGACAGGTGGCAATGAGCAGTTCTTC
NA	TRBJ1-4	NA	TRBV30	CAWSVQGGGEKLFF	TGTGCCTGGAGTGTACAGGGCGGAGGTGAAAAACTGTTTTTT
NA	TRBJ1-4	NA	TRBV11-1	CASSSTSGEKLFF	TGTGCCAGCAGCTCGACTTCGGGGGAAAAACTGTTTTTT
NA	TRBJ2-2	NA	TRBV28	CASTTPGRTGELFF	TGTGCCAGCACTACCCCGGGGAGGACCGGGGAGCTGTTTTTT
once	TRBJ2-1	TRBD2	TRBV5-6	CASRFWTSGGDEQFF	TGTGCCAGCAGATTTTGGACTAGCGGTGGCGATGAGCAGTTCTTC
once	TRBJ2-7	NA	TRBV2	CASSTVPEQYF	TGTGCCAGCAGTACTGTTCCCGAGCAGTACTTC
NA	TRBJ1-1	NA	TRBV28	CASSQRHTEAFF	TGTGCCAGCAGCCAAAGACACACTGAAGCTTTCTTT
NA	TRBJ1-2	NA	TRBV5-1	CASSLGSRGGYTF	TGCGCCAGCAGCTTGGGGAGCAGAGGAGGCTACACCTTC
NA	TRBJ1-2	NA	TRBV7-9	CASSDRTVNYGYTF	TGTGCCAGCAGCGACCGGACGGTTAACTATGGCTACACCTTC
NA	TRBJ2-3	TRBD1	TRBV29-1	CSVVGRGTGTRRRSTDTQYF	TGCAGCGTTGTCGGCAGGGGGACCGGGACCCGGAGAAGGAGCACAGATACGCAGTATTTT
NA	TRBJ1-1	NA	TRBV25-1	CASNFGQEAFF	TGTGCCAGCAATTTTGGACAGGAAGCTTTCTTT
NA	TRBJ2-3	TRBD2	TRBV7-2	CASSFQSGGSTDTQYF	TGTGCCAGCAGCTTCCAAAGCGGGGGGAGCACAGATACGCAGTATTTT
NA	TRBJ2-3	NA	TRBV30	CAWASDRDPAGNTQYF	TGTGCCTGGGCCAGCGACCGGGACCCGGCGGGTAATACGCAGTATTTT
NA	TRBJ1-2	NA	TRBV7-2	CASSLGRRDGYTF	TGTGCCAGCAGCTTAGGACGCAGGGATGGCTACACCTTC
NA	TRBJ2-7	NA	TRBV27	CASSPPYSYEQYF	TGTGCCAGCAGTCCTCCGTACTCCTACGAGCAGTACTTC
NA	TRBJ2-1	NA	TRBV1	CTSSRTSGRAPAYNEQFF	TGCACCAGCAGCCGGACTAGCGGGAGGGCCCCAGCGTACAATGAGCAGTTCTTC
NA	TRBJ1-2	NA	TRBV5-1	CASSLEDAEYGYTF	TGCGCCAGCAGCTTGGAGGACGCAGAATATGGCTACACCTTC